One sample yielded the 3 T cell receptor beta chains listed below, sequenced in a study of T cells after somatic rescue of genetic block. Sequencing was performed with immunoSEQ multiplex PCR; in TCRdb, only in-frame clones are kept and a portion is missing. This table has around 50,000 clones, 90% to 97% appearing once. The source material was peripheral blood mononuclear cells (PBMCs). The receptors originated from a child less than two years old.

The rearrangement links TRBV5-1 to TRBJ2-5; D is uncertain. Trimming cost V 0 bases and J 5 bases, with 5 bases left between them. The CDR3 covers 12 residues. Germline lookup yields CDR1 SGHRS and CDR2 YFSETQ. CDR3 region: CASSLESETQYF. Here the CDR3 DNA reads TGCGCCAGCAGCTTGGAGTCGGAGACCCAGTACTTC.

This clone was picked up one time. The V and J genes are TRBV19 and TRBJ2-7, with TRBD1 matching over 9 bases. The junction had 6 bases not matched to a gene; V was cut back by 5 bases and J by 7 bases. Looked up from germline, CDR1 is LNHDA and CDR2 is SQIVND (reference sequence). The CDR3 is made up of 13 amino acids. The CDR3 DNA is TGTGCCAGTAGTCCCTGGACAGGGGAAGAGCAGTACTTC. This sequence encodes CASSPWTGEEQYF.

The chain joins TRBV18 to TRBJ2-7; the match to TRBD2 covers 14 bases. The germline gives CDR1 KGHSH, CDR2 LQKENI. Unmatched junction bases numbered 5, after V lost 2 bases and J lost 5 bases. CDR3 length equals 16 residues. CDR3 loop: CASSPRLAGGPHEQYF. In nucleotides, the CDR3 is TGTGCCAGCTCACCAAGACTAGCGGGAGGGCCCCACGAGCAGTACTTC.